A selection of T cell receptor beta chains follows, all from one sample in a study of molecular identifiers for immune sequencing clone quantification. TCRdb re-called the PCR reads through MiXCR, storing one row per CDR3 protein. The sample holds about half a million distinct CDR3 sequences; around a fifth are singletons and the top ten take about 0.8%. The specimen was naive CD8+ T cells from blood, with Jurkat cell RNA spiked in. The receptors derive from a human donor in good health. Some libraries in this study had Jurkat cell RNA spiked in. The CDR3 runs from the conserved cysteine through the conserved F or W. The order of the fields is J gene, V gene, CDR3 length, clone size, D gene, CDR3 protein, CDR3 DNA. A D gene is named only where the DNA matches it firmly. Expanded clones are given a class, and other clones once, few, many or no size at all.

J gene: TRBJ1-5; V gene: TRBV11-2; CDR3 length: 14; clone size: few; D gene: -; CDR3 protein: CASSAGGTHQPQHF; CDR3 DNA: TGTGCCAGCAGCGCTGGTGGCACTCATCAGCCCCAGCATTTT
J gene: TRBJ1-2; V gene: TRBV7-9; CDR3 length: 14; clone size: -; D gene: -; CDR3 protein: CAGSLAGEDYGYTF; CDR3 DNA: TGTGCCGGCAGCTTAGCGGGGGAAGACTATGGCTACACCTTC
J gene: TRBJ2-2; V gene: TRBV7-9; CDR3 length: 16; clone size: -; D gene: -; CDR3 protein: CASSLVDIANTGELFF; CDR3 DNA: TGTGCCAGCAGCTTAGTGGACATCGCGAACACCGGGGAGCTGTTTTTT
J gene: TRBJ2-5; V gene: TRBV7-6; CDR3 length: 18; clone size: many; D gene: TRBD2; CDR3 protein: CASSLVLAGGYFQETQYF; CDR3 DNA: TGTGCCAGCAGCTTAGTGCTAGCGGGGGGCTACTTCCAAGAGACCCAGTACTTC
J gene: TRBJ1-1; V gene: TRBV7-9; CDR3 length: 15; clone size: many; D gene: -; CDR3 protein: CASSLDGQGFTEAFF; CDR3 DNA: TGTGCCAGCAGCTTAGATGGCCAGGGGTTCACTGAAGCTTTCTTT
J gene: TRBJ2-5; V gene: TRBV4-1; CDR3 length: 14; clone size: few; D gene: -; CDR3 protein: CASSQGWSQETQYF; CDR3 DNA: TGCGCCAGCAGCCAAGGATGGAGCCAAGAGACCCAGTACTTC
J gene: TRBJ2-1; V gene: TRBV7-2; CDR3 length: 16; clone size: many; D gene: TRBD2; CDR3 protein: CASRPLAGATYNEQFF; CDR3 DNA: TGTGCCAGCAGACCTTTAGCGGGGGCAACCTACAATGAGCAGTTCTTC
J gene: TRBJ1-1; V gene: TRBV6-2/TRBV6-3; CDR3 length: 16; clone size: many; D gene: TRBD1; CDR3 protein: CASSDLSTGQNTEAFF; CDR3 DNA: TGTGCCAGCAGCGATCTCTCGACAGGGCAGAACACTGAAGCTTTCTTT
J gene: TRBJ1-5; V gene: TRBV2; CDR3 length: 14; clone size: many; D gene: -; CDR3 protein: CASRTQGGNQPQHF; CDR3 DNA: TGTGCCAGCAGGACACAGGGAGGCAATCAGCCCCAGCATTTT
J gene: TRBJ1-2; V gene: TRBV4-3; CDR3 length: 17; clone size: -; D gene: -; CDR3 protein: CASSQDRSLTGKSGYTF; CDR3 DNA: TGCGCCAGCAGCCAAGACCGAAGCTTAACAGGGAAAAGCGGCTACACCTTC
J gene: TRBJ2-2; V gene: TRBV7-9; CDR3 length: 15; clone size: many; D gene: TRBD1; CDR3 protein: CASSFLGQTTGELFF; CDR3 DNA: TGTGCCAGCAGCTTCTTGGGACAGACCACCGGGGAGCTGTTTTTT
J gene: TRBJ2-5; V gene: TRBV13; CDR3 length: 19; clone size: -; D gene: TRBD2; CDR3 protein: CASSSNRASGGDLQETQYF; CDR3 DNA: TGTGCCAGCAGCTCGAACCGAGCAAGCGGGGGTGACCTCCAAGAGACCCAGTACTTC
J gene: TRBJ1-5; V gene: TRBV11-2; CDR3 length: 14; clone size: -; D gene: -; CDR3 protein: CASSFDSSNQPQHF; CDR3 DNA: TGTGCCAGCAGCTTTGACAGTAGCAATCAGCCCCAGCATTTT
J gene: TRBJ2-1; V gene: TRBV6-2/TRBV6-3; CDR3 length: 18; clone size: -; D gene: TRBD1; CDR3 protein: CASSYSEDRETFYNEQFF; CDR3 DNA: TGTGCCAGCAGTTACTCAGAAGACAGGGAAACCTTTTACAATGAGCAGTTCTTC
J gene: TRBJ2-3; V gene: TRBV6-1; CDR3 length: 15; clone size: many; D gene: -; CDR3 protein: CASSEGQDPTDTQYF; CDR3 DNA: TGTGCCAGCAGTGAAGGACAGGACCCCACAGATACGCAGTATTTT
J gene: TRBJ2-3; V gene: TRBV12-3/TRBV12-4; CDR3 length: 15; clone size: many; D gene: TRBD2; CDR3 protein: CASSPEWEGTDTQYF; CDR3 DNA: TGTGCCAGCAGTCCTGAATGGGAGGGGACGGATACGCAGTATTTT
J gene: TRBJ2-7; V gene: TRBV4-3; CDR3 length: 17; clone size: -; D gene: TRBD1; CDR3 protein: CASSQDVGPGGSYEQYF; CDR3 DNA: TGCGCCAGCAGCCAAGATGTGGGGCCAGGGGGATCCTACGAGCAGTACTTC
J gene: TRBJ2-2; V gene: TRBV24-1; CDR3 length: 15; clone size: many; D gene: -; CDR3 protein: CATSGGTSNTGELFF; CDR3 DNA: TGTGCCACCAGTGGCGGTACCTCGAACACCGGGGAGCTGTTTTTT
J gene: TRBJ1-2; V gene: TRBV12-5; CDR3 length: 16; clone size: many; D gene: -; CDR3 protein: CASGLVRRQYAYGYTF; CDR3 DNA: TGTGCTAGTGGTTTGGTACGGAGGCAGTACGCCTATGGCTACACCTTC
J gene: TRBJ2-1; V gene: TRBV7-9; CDR3 length: 13; clone size: -; D gene: -; CDR3 protein: CASSPTVYNEQFF; CDR3 DNA: TGTGCCAGCAGCCCGACAGTGTACAATGAGCAGTTCTTC
J gene: TRBJ1-6; V gene: TRBV7-9; CDR3 length: 14; clone size: -; D gene: TRBD1; CDR3 protein: CASSPGTEFLALHF; CDR3 DNA: TGTGCCAGCAGCCCCGGGACAGAATTTTTGGCCCTCCACTTT
J gene: TRBJ2-2; V gene: TRBV7-2; CDR3 length: 14; clone size: many; D gene: -; CDR3 protein: CASSPHRVTGELFF; CDR3 DNA: TGTGCCAGCAGCCCGCATCGGGTAACCGGGGAGCTGTTTTTT
J gene: TRBJ2-7; V gene: TRBV7-2; CDR3 length: 15; clone size: -; D gene: TRBD2; CDR3 protein: CASSFTSGNSYEQYF; CDR3 DNA: TGTGCCAGCAGCTTCACTAGCGGAAACTCCTACGAGCAGTACTTC
J gene: TRBJ2-7; V gene: TRBV7-9; CDR3 length: 14; clone size: many; D gene: -; CDR3 protein: CASSLVASPNEQYF; CDR3 DNA: TGTGCCAGCAGCTTAGTGGCTAGCCCCAACGAGCAGTACTTC
J gene: TRBJ2-5; V gene: TRBV19; CDR3 length: 14; clone size: many; D gene: TRBD2; CDR3 protein: CASSFRGGAETQYF; CDR3 DNA: TGTGCCAGTAGTTTTCGCGGGGGGGCAGAGACCCAGTACTTC
J gene: TRBJ2-3; V gene: TRBV12-3/TRBV12-4; CDR3 length: 16; clone size: few; D gene: TRBD2; CDR3 protein: CASSPVTSGGTDTQYF; CDR3 DNA: TGTGCCAGCAGTCCTGTGACTAGCGGGGGAACAGATACGCAGTATTTT
J gene: TRBJ2-2; V gene: TRBV27; CDR3 length: 15; clone size: many; D gene: -; CDR3 protein: CASSLRDGYTGELFF; CDR3 DNA: TGTGCCAGCAGTTTACGGGACGGGTACACCGGGGAGCTGTTTTTT
J gene: TRBJ2-2; V gene: TRBV19; CDR3 length: 17; clone size: many; D gene: -; CDR3 protein: CASSMAILVQYTGELFF; CDR3 DNA: TGTGCCAGTAGTATGGCGATCCTAGTCCAGTACACCGGGGAGCTGTTTTTT
J gene: TRBJ2-5; V gene: TRBV24-1; CDR3 length: 15; clone size: few; D gene: -; CDR3 protein: CATSDRGRVKETQYF; CDR3 DNA: TGTGCCACCAGTGATAGAGGGCGCGTTAAAGAGACCCAGTACTTC
J gene: TRBJ2-3; V gene: TRBV7-9; CDR3 length: 14; clone size: many; D gene: -; CDR3 protein: CASSQDVFPDTQYF; CDR3 DNA: TGTGCCAGCAGCCAGGACGTGTTCCCAGATACGCAGTATTTT
J gene: TRBJ2-7; V gene: TRBV28; CDR3 length: 13; clone size: few; D gene: -; CDR3 protein: CASSYRVRYEQYF; CDR3 DNA: TGTGCCAGCAGTTACAGGGTGCGCTACGAGCAGTACTTC
J gene: TRBJ2-7; V gene: TRBV5-4; CDR3 length: 15; clone size: -; D gene: -; CDR3 protein: CASSLGLGSSYEQYF; CDR3 DNA: TGTGCCAGCAGCTTGGGGCTGGGAAGCTCCTACGAGCAGTACTTC
J gene: TRBJ1-6; V gene: TRBV20-1; CDR3 length: 16; clone size: -; D gene: -; CDR3 protein: CSARASRAGYNSPLHF; CDR3 DNA: TGCAGTGCTAGGGCGTCCAGGGCGGGGTATAATTCACCCCTCCACTTT
J gene: TRBJ2-5; V gene: TRBV7-9; CDR3 length: 16; clone size: -; D gene: -; CDR3 protein: CAGSSARGSQQETQYF; CDR3 DNA: TGTGCCGGCAGCTCTGCGAGGGGGTCCCAGCAAGAGACCCAGTACTTC
J gene: TRBJ1-5; V gene: TRBV12-3/TRBV12-4; CDR3 length: 15; clone size: -; D gene: -; CDR3 protein: CASSRQVYDNQPQHF; CDR3 DNA: TGTGCCAGCAGCCGACAGGTTTACGACAATCAGCCCCAGCATTTT
J gene: TRBJ2-7; V gene: TRBV5-3; CDR3 length: 16; clone size: -; D gene: TRBD2; CDR3 protein: CASSPIRLAGNYEQYF; CDR3 DNA: TGTGCCAGCAGCCCCATCCGACTAGCGGGAAACTACGAGCAGTACTTC
J gene: TRBJ2-6; V gene: TRBV4-3; CDR3 length: 18; clone size: many; D gene: -; CDR3 protein: CASSQDFTGFLGANVLTF; CDR3 DNA: TGCGCCAGCAGCCAAGATTTTACAGGGTTCTTGGGGGCCAACGTCCTGACTTTC
J gene: TRBJ2-7; V gene: TRBV9; CDR3 length: 14; clone size: few; D gene: TRBD2; CDR3 protein: CASTVGGSVYEQYF; CDR3 DNA: TGTGCCAGCACTGTCGGCGGGAGTGTCTACGAGCAGTACTTC
J gene: TRBJ2-1; V gene: TRBV28; CDR3 length: 12; clone size: many; D gene: -; CDR3 protein: CASSLYVKGQFF; CDR3 DNA: TGTGCCAGCAGTTTATACGTGAAGGGTCAGTTCTTC
J gene: TRBJ2-1; V gene: TRBV6-5; CDR3 length: 17; clone size: few; D gene: TRBD2; CDR3 protein: CASRLAGGVGSYNEQFF; CDR3 DNA: TGTGCCAGTAGGCTAGCGGGGGGGGTCGGATCCTACAATGAGCAGTTCTTC
J gene: TRBJ1-1; V gene: TRBV14; CDR3 length: 13; clone size: many; D gene: -; CDR3 protein: CASSQEMVTEAFF; CDR3 DNA: TGTGCCAGCAGCCAAGAAATGGTCACTGAAGCTTTCTTT
J gene: TRBJ2-5; V gene: TRBV9; CDR3 length: 15; clone size: few; D gene: TRBD2; CDR3 protein: CASSVSTGGQETQYF; CDR3 DNA: TGTGCCAGCAGCGTGTCCACGGGGGGGCAAGAGACCCAGTACTTC
J gene: TRBJ2-2; V gene: TRBV28; CDR3 length: 15; clone size: -; D gene: TRBD2; CDR3 protein: CASRRTGGSTGELFF; CDR3 DNA: TGTGCCAGCAGGCGAACGGGGGGGAGCACCGGGGAGCTGTTTTTT
J gene: TRBJ1-1; V gene: TRBV5-1; CDR3 length: 14; clone size: few; D gene: TRBD1; CDR3 protein: CASSARQGDTEAFF; CDR3 DNA: TGCGCCAGCAGCGCACGACAGGGGGATACTGAAGCTTTCTTT
J gene: TRBJ2-3; V gene: TRBV12-3/TRBV12-4; CDR3 length: 15; clone size: many; D gene: TRBD1; CDR3 protein: CASSFWGQGTDTQYF; CDR3 DNA: TGTGCCAGCAGTTTTTGGGGACAGGGAACAGATACGCAGTATTTT
J gene: TRBJ2-3; V gene: TRBV5-1; CDR3 length: 16; clone size: many; D gene: TRBD1; CDR3 protein: CASSLGQGASTDTQYF; CDR3 DNA: TGCGCCAGCAGCCTTGGACAGGGAGCGAGCACAGATACGCAGTATTTT
J gene: TRBJ2-1; V gene: TRBV9; CDR3 length: 13; clone size: many; D gene: -; CDR3 protein: CASSPGPGYEQFF; CDR3 DNA: TGTGCCAGCAGCCCGGGACCGGGCTATGAGCAGTTCTTC
J gene: TRBJ2-3; V gene: TRBV20-1; CDR3 length: 13; clone size: many; D gene: -; CDR3 protein: CSARDLEGDTQYF; CDR3 DNA: TGCAGTGCTAGAGACCTGGAGGGGGATACGCAGTATTTT
J gene: TRBJ2-2; V gene: TRBV5-6; CDR3 length: 14; clone size: few; D gene: -; CDR3 protein: CASSTGLLSGELFF; CDR3 DNA: TGTGCCAGCAGCACAGGGTTGCTATCCGGGGAGCTGTTTTTT
J gene: TRBJ2-5; V gene: TRBV12-3/TRBV12-4; CDR3 length: 13; clone size: few; D gene: TRBD2; CDR3 protein: CASGGRGWETQYF; CDR3 DNA: TGTGCCAGCGGCGGGAGGGGGTGGGAGACCCAGTACTTC
J gene: TRBJ2-5; V gene: TRBV7-9; CDR3 length: 14; clone size: -; D gene: TRBD1; CDR3 protein: CASGSDREQETQYF; CDR3 DNA: TGTGCCAGCGGCTCCGACAGGGAGCAAGAGACCCAGTACTTC
J gene: TRBJ2-4; V gene: TRBV6-5; CDR3 length: 14; clone size: few; D gene: -; CDR3 protein: CASSSKGGLDIRYF; CDR3 DNA: TGTGCCAGCAGTTCCAAGGGGGGCCTTGACATTCGGTACTTC
J gene: TRBJ2-2; V gene: TRBV29-1; CDR3 length: 11; clone size: many; D gene: -; CDR3 protein: CSVEVAGELFF; CDR3 DNA: TGCAGCGTTGAAGTGGCCGGGGAGCTGTTTTTT
J gene: TRBJ2-2; V gene: TRBV6-5; CDR3 length: 14; clone size: many; D gene: -; CDR3 protein: CASSSGKNTGELFF; CDR3 DNA: TGTGCCAGCAGCTCCGGGAAGAACACCGGGGAGCTGTTTTTT
J gene: TRBJ2-2; V gene: TRBV29-1; CDR3 length: 13; clone size: many; D gene: -; CDR3 protein: CSVEGLATGELFF; CDR3 DNA: TGCAGCGTTGAAGGTCTGGCTACCGGGGAGCTGTTTTTT
J gene: TRBJ1-5; V gene: TRBV2; CDR3 length: 16; clone size: few; D gene: TRBD1; CDR3 protein: CASSGRGLYGNQPQHF; CDR3 DNA: TGTGCCAGCAGTGGAAGGGGGCTTTATGGCAATCAGCCCCAGCATTTT
J gene: TRBJ2-7; V gene: TRBV7-9; CDR3 length: 14; clone size: -; D gene: -; CDR3 protein: CASSFWGEGGEQYF; CDR3 DNA: TGTGCCAGCAGCTTTTGGGGGGAGGGGGGCGAGCAGTACTTC
J gene: TRBJ2-3; V gene: TRBV20-1; CDR3 length: 17; clone size: many; D gene: -; CDR3 protein: CSARDFWGRTSTDTQYF; CDR3 DNA: TGCAGTGCTAGAGATTTTTGGGGGCGGACTAGCACAGATACGCAGTATTTT
J gene: TRBJ2-1; V gene: TRBV7-3; CDR3 length: 13; clone size: few; D gene: -; CDR3 protein: CASSLARANEQFF; CDR3 DNA: TGTGCCAGCAGCTTAGCTCGGGCCAATGAGCAGTTCTTC
J gene: TRBJ2-3; V gene: TRBV5-4; CDR3 length: 14; clone size: many; D gene: TRBD1; CDR3 protein: CASSLQGLPDTQYF; CDR3 DNA: TGTGCCAGCAGCTTACAGGGGCTTCCAGATACGCAGTATTTT